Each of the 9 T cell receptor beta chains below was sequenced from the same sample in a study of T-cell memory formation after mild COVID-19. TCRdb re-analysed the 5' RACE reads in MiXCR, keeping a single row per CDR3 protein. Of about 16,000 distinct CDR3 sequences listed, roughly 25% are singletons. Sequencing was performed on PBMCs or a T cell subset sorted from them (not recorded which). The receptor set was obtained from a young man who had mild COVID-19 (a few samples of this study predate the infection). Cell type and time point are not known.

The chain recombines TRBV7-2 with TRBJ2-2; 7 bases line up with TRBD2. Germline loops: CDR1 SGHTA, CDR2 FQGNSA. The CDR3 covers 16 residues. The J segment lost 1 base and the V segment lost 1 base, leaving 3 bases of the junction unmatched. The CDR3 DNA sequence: TGTGCCAGCAGCTTAGTAGCGGGCCTGAACACCGGGGAGCTGTTTTTT. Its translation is CASSLVAGLNTGELFF. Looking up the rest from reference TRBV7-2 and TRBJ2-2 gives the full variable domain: GAGVSQSPSNKVTEKGKDVELRCDPISGHTALYWYRQSLGQGLEFLIYFQGNSAPDKSGLPSDRFSAERTGGSVSTLTIQRTQQEDSAVYLCASSLVAGLNTGELFFGEGSRLTVL.

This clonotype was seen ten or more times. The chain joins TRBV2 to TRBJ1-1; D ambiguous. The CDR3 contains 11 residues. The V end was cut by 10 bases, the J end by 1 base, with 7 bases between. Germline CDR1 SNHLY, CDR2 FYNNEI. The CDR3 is CATLKNTEAFF. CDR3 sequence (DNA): TGTGCCACCCTAAAGAACACTGAAGCTTTCTTT.

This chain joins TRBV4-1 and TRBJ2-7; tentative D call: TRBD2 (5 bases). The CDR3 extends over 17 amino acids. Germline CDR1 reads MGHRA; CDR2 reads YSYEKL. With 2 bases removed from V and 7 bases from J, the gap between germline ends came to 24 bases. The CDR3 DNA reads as TGCGCCAGCAGCCAAACCCACAAAGCGGACTCTCTAGGGGAGCAGTACTTC. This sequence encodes CASSQTHKADSLGEQYF.

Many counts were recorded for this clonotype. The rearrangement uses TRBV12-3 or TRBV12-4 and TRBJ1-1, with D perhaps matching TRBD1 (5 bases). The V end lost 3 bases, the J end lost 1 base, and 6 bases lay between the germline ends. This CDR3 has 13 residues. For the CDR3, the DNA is TGTGCCAGCAGTTTCGGGGGGAACACTGAAGCTTTCTTT. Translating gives CASSFGGNTEAFF.

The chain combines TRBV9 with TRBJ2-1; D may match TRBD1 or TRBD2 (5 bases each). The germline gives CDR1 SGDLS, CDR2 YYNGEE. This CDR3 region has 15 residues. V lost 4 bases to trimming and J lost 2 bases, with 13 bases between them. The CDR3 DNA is TGTGCCAGCAGCCCCCGCAGGGACGCCTACAATGAGCAGTTCTTC. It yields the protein CASSPRRDAYNEQFF.

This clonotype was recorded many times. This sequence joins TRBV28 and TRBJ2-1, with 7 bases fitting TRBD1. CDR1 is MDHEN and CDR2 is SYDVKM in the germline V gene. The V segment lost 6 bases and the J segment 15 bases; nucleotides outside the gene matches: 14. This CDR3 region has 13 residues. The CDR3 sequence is CASRHKRWTGWFF. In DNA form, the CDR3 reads TGTGCCAGCAGGCACAAAAGATGGACAGGTTGGTTCTTC.

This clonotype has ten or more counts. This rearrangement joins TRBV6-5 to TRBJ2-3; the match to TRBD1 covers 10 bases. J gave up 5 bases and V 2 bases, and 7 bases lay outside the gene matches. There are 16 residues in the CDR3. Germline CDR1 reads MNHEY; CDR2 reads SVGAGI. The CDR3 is CASSYQRQGALDTQYF. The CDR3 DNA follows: TGTGCCAGCAGTTACCAGAGACAGGGGGCATTAGATACGCAGTATTTT.

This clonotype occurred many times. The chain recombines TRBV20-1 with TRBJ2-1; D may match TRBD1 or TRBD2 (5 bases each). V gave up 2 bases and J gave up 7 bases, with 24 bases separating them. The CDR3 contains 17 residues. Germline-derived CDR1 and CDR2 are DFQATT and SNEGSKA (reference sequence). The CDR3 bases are TGCAGTGCTAGATATGGGGGTGGTTACCTAAACTATAATGAGCAGTTCTTC. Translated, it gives CSARYGGGYLNYNEQFF.

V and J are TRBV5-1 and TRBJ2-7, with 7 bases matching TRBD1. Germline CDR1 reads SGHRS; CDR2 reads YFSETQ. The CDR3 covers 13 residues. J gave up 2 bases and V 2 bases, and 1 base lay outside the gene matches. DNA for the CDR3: TGCGCCAGCAGCTTCGGGACAGCCTACGAGCAGTACTTC. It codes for CASSFGTAYEQYF.